Presented here are 30 T cell receptor beta chains from one specimen sequenced in a study of early T cells in non-severe SARS-CoV-2 infection (dated by TCRdb to 2020 to 2022). Library generation was performed with 5' RACE. Reads for this sample came from a NextSeq 500. Using fastp trimming at Q25 and MiXCR clonotype assembly, TCRdb reanalyzed the public sequencing data and kept in-frame beta chains. A single entry per CDR3 protein holds the most common genes and DNA from its merged rows. The sample table lists roughly 80,000 distinct CDR3 sequences, about 14% of them with a count of one. The ten most abundant clones make up around 3% of the sample. Sample: whole blood. The source is an adult who was a healthcare worker with PCR-confirmed SARS-CoV-2 infection or an uninfected control (not recorded which).

The table lists this clonotype with a few counts. This rearrangement joins TRBV7-2 to TRBJ2-1, with D hard to call. Germline CDR1 and CDR2: SGHTA and FQGNSA. V lost 10 bases and J lost 9, with 19 bases in between. There are 13 residues in the CDR3. CDR3 loop: CATRRSLLGEQFF. CDR3 in DNA: TGTGCCACCCGACGGAGCCTTTTGGGTGAGCAGTTCTTC.

There are a few counts of this clonotype. The chain uses TRBV12-3 or TRBV12-4 and TRBJ1-3, with 8 bases fitting TRBD1. This CDR3 region has 18 residues. V dropped 6 bases and J dropped 4; count of bases not matched to a gene: 17. This CDR3 is CASSLPAHGTGGGNTIYF. As DNA, the CDR3 is TGTGCCAGCAGCCTGCCCGCCCACGGGACAGGCGGGGGAAACACCATATATTTT.

This clonotype was counted ten times or more. The V gene is TRBV10-1, the J gene TRBJ2-1; D perhaps matches TRBD2 (5 bases). The ends were cut back, 8 bases at V and 0 bases at J, with 14 bases in the middle. Germline CDR1 reads WNHNN; CDR2 reads SYGVQD (reference sequence). This CDR3 is built from 15 residues. The CDR3: CASPAGMSSYNEQFF. CDR3 in DNA: TGCGCCAGCCCGGCGGGTATGAGCTCCTACAATGAGCAGTTCTTC.

This clonotype was recorded many times. The V and J genes are TRBV11-1 and TRBJ2-2; TRBD2 is a possible D gene (5 bases). Looked up from germline, CDR1 is SGHAT and CDR2 is FQDESV (reference sequence). V shed 1 base and J shed 1 base, with 10 bases lying between them. CDR3 length equals 16 residues. The CDR3 sequence: CASSLGPGVNTGELFF. DNA for the CDR3: TGTGCCAGCAGCTTAGGACCCGGGGTGAACACCGGGGAGCTGTTTTTT.

The sample holds many counts of this clonotype. The chain uses TRBV2 and TRBJ2-1; 15 nucleotides agree with TRBD2. Losses at the gene ends were 3 bases for V and 10 bases for J; bases not matched to a gene: 4. The germline gives CDR1 SNHLY, CDR2 FYNNEI. The CDR3 is made up of 15 amino acids. The CDR3 sequence: CASSDRGLAGGEQFF. In nucleotides, the CDR3 is TGTGCCAGCAGTGACCGGGGACTAGCGGGAGGCGAGCAGTTCTTC.

DNA of the CDR3: TGCAGTGCTTCGGACAGGGACTATCAGCCCCAGCATTTT. Amino acids: CSASDRDYQPQHF. The chain couples TRBV20-1 to TRBJ1-5; 8 positions match TRBD1. There are 13 residues in the CDR3. V lost 5 bases and J lost 5; bases outside the gene matches: 5. Germline loops: CDR1 DFQATT, CDR2 SNEGSKA (reference sequence).

The chain combines TRBV5-5 with TRBJ1-5, with TRBD1 as a possible D gene (5 bases). Deletions cut 5 bases from V and 4 bases from J, with 16 bases between. The CDR3 extends over 15 amino acids. From germline, CDR1 is SGHKS and CDR2 YYEKEE (reference sequence). CDR3 in DNA: TGTGCCAGCAGTTCCTGGGGGGTTGGGAATCAGCCCCAGCATTTT. The encoded protein is CASSSWGVGNQPQHF.

To note about this clonotype: This may come from a read error, since a much larger clone is one base off. Lacking the conserved final phenylalanine or tryptophan, this CDR3 likely reflects a read error. V and J are TRBV4-1 and TRBJ2-3; 9 bases agree with TRBD1. J lost 4 bases, V lost 0 bases, and 5 bases had no gene match. The CDR3 covers 16 residues. Germline V gives CDR1 MGHRA, CDR2 YSYEKL. The CDR3 loop reads CASSQDVQGAADTQYL. Here the CDR3 DNA reads TGCGCCAGCAGCCAAGATGTACAGGGGGCCGCAGATACGCAGTATTTG.

This clonotype was counted only a few times. The chain recombines TRBV12-3 or TRBV12-4 with TRBJ2-6, with D perhaps TRBD1 (6 bases). The CDR3 extends over 13 amino acids. The ends were cut back, 8 bases at V and 2 bases at J, with 7 bases in the middle. CDR3 region: CASGGPGANVLTF. The CDR3 bases are TGTGCCAGCGGGGGCCCTGGGGCCAACGTCCTGACTTTC.

CDR3 sequence: CASSFGQGAQETQYF. In DNA form, the CDR3 reads TGTGCCAGCAGCTTCGGACAGGGGGCCCAAGAGACCCAGTACTTC. The chain joins TRBV7-9 to TRBJ2-5; 11 positions match TRBD1. Germline CDR1 reads SEHNR; CDR2 reads FQNEAQ (reference sequence). The CDR3 loop spans 15 amino acids. The V and J ends lost 3 bases and 1 base, in that order; junction bases with no gene match: 1.

The J gene is TRBJ2-1, the V gene TRBV29-1; maybe TRBD2 (6 bases). The V gene's germline CDR1 is SQVTM and CDR2 ANQGSEA. V lost 5 bases and J 12 bases, leaving 23 bases between the germline ends. CDR3 length: 14 amino acids. CDR3 sequence (DNA): TGCAGCGTTATCGGCGAAGCGGGCGTAAAGGGGCAGTTCTTC. This codes for CSVIGEAGVKGQFF.

This clonotype was seen at least ten times. V usage is TRBV19 and J usage is TRBJ2-1; 9 bases are shared with TRBD2. The CDR3 spans 15 residues. V trimming: 1 base; J trimming: 6 bases; junction bases outside the gene matches: 4. Germline CDR1 reads LNHDA; CDR2 reads SQIVND (reference sequence). For the CDR3, the DNA is TGTGCCAGTAGTATAGGGACTAGCGTGGGCAATGAGCAGTTCTTC. Translated, it gives CASSIGTSVGNEQFF.

This clonotype was seen ten or more times. In nucleotides, the CDR3 is TGTGCCAGCAGCCCACGGGGGGACCCTTACAATGAGCAGTTCTTC. Protein sequence: CASSPRGDPYNEQFF. V gene TRBV9 combines with J gene TRBJ2-1; TRBD2 matches at 7 bases. This CDR3 has 15 amino acids. Germline lookup yields CDR1 SGDLS and CDR2 YYNGEE. The junction had 8 bases not matched to a gene; V was cut back by 4 bases and J by 4 bases.

Details on this clonotype: A read error may be the cause here, since a much bigger clone is one base away. J is TRBJ1-1 and V is TRBV5-1, with TRBD1 as a possible D gene (6 bases). The CDR3 is made up of 15 amino acids. In germline, CDR1 is SGHRS, CDR2 YFSETQ. DNA of the CDR3: TGCGTCAGCAGCTTAGGGGGTGTCCCGGACACTGAAGCTTTCTTT. Translating gives CVSSLGGVPDTEAFF.

V gene TRBV18 combines with J gene TRBJ2-3, with D possibly being TRBD2 (7 bases). CDR1 KGHSH and CDR2 LQKENI come from the germline V gene. The CDR3 is 15 amino acids. The V end lost 9 bases, the J end lost 3 bases, and 19 bases lay between the germline ends. This chain's CDR3 is CASSRGAPPTDTQYF. In DNA form, the CDR3 reads TGTGCCAGTTCCCGGGGGGCCCCTCCGACAGATACGCAGTATTTT.

This chain joins TRBV12-3 or TRBV12-4 and TRBJ2-7; 8 nucleotides align to TRBD1. V shed 6 bases, J shed 1 base, and the junction held 2 bases outside the gene matches. The CDR3 covers 13 residues. The CDR3 region is CASRGQVSYEQYF. The CDR3 DNA sequence: TGTGCCAGCAGGGGACAGGTATCCTACGAGCAGTACTTC.

This clonotype has ten or more counts. DNA of the CDR3: TGTGCCAGCAGCCCCGGACTAGCAGAGTCCGGGGAGCTGTTTTTT. This encodes CASSPGLAESGELFF. The rearrangement uses TRBV7-2 and TRBJ2-2; 8 bases are a match to TRBD2. J gave up 6 bases and V 5 bases, and 8 bases lay outside the gene matches. CDR1 and CDR2 (germline): SGHTA, FQGNSA. The CDR3 consists of 15 residues.

This chain uses TRBV7-8 with TRBJ2-7; the match to TRBD1 covers 8 bases. J lost 4 bases, V lost 2 bases, and 4 bases had no gene match. This CDR3 is 14 amino acids long. Germline V gives CDR1 SGHVS, CDR2 FQNEAQ. This chain's CDR3 is CASSLTGGEYEQYF. CDR3 nucleotide sequence: TGTGCCAGCAGCTTAACAGGGGGTGAATACGAGCAGTACTTC.

The genes are TRBV4-1 and TRBJ2-7; weak D call: TRBD2 (5 bases). Germline values: CDR1 MGHRA, CDR2 YSYEKL. The length of the CDR3 is 15 residues. With 0 bases removed from V and 0 bases from J, the gap between germline ends came to 9 bases. CDR3 DNA sequence: TGCGCCAGCAGCCAAGACTCCGGGGACTCCTACGAGCAGTACTTC. This sequence encodes CASSQDSGDSYEQYF.

This clonotype was seen more than once but under ten times. The rearrangement joins TRBV10-3 to TRBJ2-1; maybe TRBD2 (5 bases). The CDR3 totals 17 residues. The V gene's germline CDR1 is ENHRY and CDR2 SYGVKD. Trimming removed 4 bases from V and 0 bases from J, with 16 bases in between. The CDR3 loop reads CAISAPVGGGSYNEQFF. As DNA, the CDR3 is TGTGCCATCAGTGCCCCGGTTGGCGGAGGCTCCTACAATGAGCAGTTCTTC.

This chain connects TRBV20-1 to TRBJ2-7; no clear D gene. Looked up from germline, CDR1 is DFQATT and CDR2 is SNEGSKA (reference sequence). Trimming took off 0 bases at V and 3 bases at J, with 12 bases between the two ends. This CDR3 is built from 14 residues. CDR3 in amino acids: CSARESRRIYEQYF. The CDR3 nucleotides read TGCAGTGCTAGAGAGTCGCGACGGATCTACGAGCAGTACTTC.

This clonotype was observed many times. The chain employs TRBV6-1 and TRBJ1-1; 11 bases align to TRBD1. Trimming took 10 bases from V and 3 from J; bases not matched to a gene: 10. Per germline, CDR1 MNHNS and CDR2 SASEGT. The CDR3 length is 15 residues. CDR3 sequence reads: CATQDRGLRHTEAFF. In DNA form, the CDR3 reads TGTGCCACCCAGGACAGGGGGCTTCGACACACTGAAGCTTTCTTT.

This clonotype was detected only a few times. The CDR3 DNA reads TGCAGTGCTAAAGGGGGTTCAGGCTCACCCCTCCACTTT. It is translated as CSAKGGSGSPLHF. The rearrangement uses TRBV20-1 and TRBJ1-6, with D possibly matching TRBD1 (6 bases). Between the trimmed V and J ends, which lost 4 bases and 10 bases, there was a span of 14 bases. The CDR3 extends over 13 amino acids. Germline V CDR1 and CDR2: DFQATT, SNEGSKA (reference sequence).

This clonotype appeared many times. This chain links TRBV6-5 with TRBJ1-2, with TRBD1 matching over 9 bases. This CDR3 is 12 amino acids long. J lost 8 bases, V lost 8 bases, and 6 bases had no gene match. Germline loops: CDR1 MNHEY, CDR2 SVGAGI. CDR3 in amino acids: CASRDREFGYTF. DNA of the CDR3: TGTGCCAGCCGGGACAGGGAATTCGGCTACACCTTC.

This clonotype was picked up a small number of times. CDR3 protein: CASSSARIYGYTF. CDR3 in DNA: TGTGCCAGCAGCTCGGCGCGGATTTATGGCTACACCTTC. The chain is built from TRBV7-9 and TRBJ1-2; D gene unclear. V lost 4 bases and J 5 bases, leaving 11 bases between the germline ends. Germline V gene sequence: CDR1 SEHNR, CDR2 FQNEAQ (reference sequence). The CDR3 is 13 amino acids.

The genes are TRBV6-5 and TRBJ2-3; TRBD2 matches 14 bases. Losses at the gene ends were 5 bases for V and 3 bases for J; bases not matched to a gene: 4. The CDR3 is made up of 16 amino acids. Germline values: CDR1 MNHEY, CDR2 SVGAGI. CDR3 nucleotides: TGTGCCAGCAGTCCGACTAGCGGGAGGGGAACAGATACGCAGTATTTT. Protein: CASSPTSGRGTDTQYF.

V is TRBV29-1 and J is TRBJ1-1, with D unresolved. Germline lookup yields CDR1 SQVTM and CDR2 ANQGSEA. The CDR3 runs 13 residues. Deletions cut 6 bases from V and 1 base from J, with 12 bases between. Written as DNA, the CDR3 is TGCAGCGTGTGCAGGTCGGGGAACACTGAAGCTTTCTTT. This encodes CSVCRSGNTEAFF.

The chain recombines TRBV20-1 with TRBJ2-2; D perhaps matches TRBD2 (5 bases). V lost 1 base and J 8 bases, leaving 5 bases between the germline ends. The CDR3 runs to 11 residues. Germline V lookup: CDR1 DFQATT, CDR2 SNEGSKA (reference sequence). DNA of the CDR3: TGCAGTGCTAGAGGGGAGGGGGAGCTGTTTTTT. Its protein is CSARGEGELFF.

The rearrangement joins TRBV29-1 to TRBJ2-2, with D perhaps given as TRBD1 or TRBD2 (5 bases each). The germline V and J ends were trimmed by 6 bases and 6 bases, with 14 bases remaining between them. This CDR3 is 13 amino acids long. Germline values: CDR1 SQVTM, CDR2 ANQGSEA. CDR3 DNA sequence: TGCAGCGTGGCGGCAGGGACCGCCGGGGAGCTGTTTTTT. Protein product: CSVAAGTAGELFF.

The V and J genes are TRBV30 and TRBJ2-3; 8 nucleotides line up with TRBD1. The germline gives CDR1 GTSNPN, CDR2 SVGIG (reference sequence). Losses at the gene ends were 1 base for V and 0 bases for J; bases not matched to a gene: 9. CDR3 length: 17 amino acids. The CDR3 sequence: CAWSGLGTGYSTDTQYF. The CDR3 nucleotides read TGTGCCTGGAGTGGCCTGGGGACAGGCTATAGCACAGATACGCAGTATTTT.